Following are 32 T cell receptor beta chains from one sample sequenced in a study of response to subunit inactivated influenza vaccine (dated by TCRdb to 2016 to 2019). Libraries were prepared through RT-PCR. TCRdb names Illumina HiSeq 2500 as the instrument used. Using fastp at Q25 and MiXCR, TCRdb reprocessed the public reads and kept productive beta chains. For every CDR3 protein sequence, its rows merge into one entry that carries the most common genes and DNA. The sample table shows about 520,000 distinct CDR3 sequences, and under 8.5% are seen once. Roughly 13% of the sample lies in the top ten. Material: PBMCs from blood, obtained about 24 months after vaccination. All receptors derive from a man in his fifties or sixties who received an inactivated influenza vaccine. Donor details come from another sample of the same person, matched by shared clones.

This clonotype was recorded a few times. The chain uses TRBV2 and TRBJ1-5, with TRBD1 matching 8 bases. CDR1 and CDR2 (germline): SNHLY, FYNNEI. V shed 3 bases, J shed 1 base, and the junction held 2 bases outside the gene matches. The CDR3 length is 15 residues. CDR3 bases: TGTGCCAGCAGTGACAGGGGGCTCAGCAATCAGCCCCAGCATTTT. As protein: CASSDRGLSNQPQHF.

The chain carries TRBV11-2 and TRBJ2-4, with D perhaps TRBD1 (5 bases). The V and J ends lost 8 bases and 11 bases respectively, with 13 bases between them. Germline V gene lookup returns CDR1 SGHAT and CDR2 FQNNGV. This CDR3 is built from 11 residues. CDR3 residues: CASGAFSVQYF. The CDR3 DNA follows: TGTGCCAGCGGGGCTTTCTCGGTTCAGTACTTC.

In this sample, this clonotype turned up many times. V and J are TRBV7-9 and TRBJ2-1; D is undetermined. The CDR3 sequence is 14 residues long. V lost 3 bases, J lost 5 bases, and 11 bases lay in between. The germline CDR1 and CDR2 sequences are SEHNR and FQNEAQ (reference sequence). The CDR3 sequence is CASSFSGRNNEQFF. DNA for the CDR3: TGTGCCAGCAGCTTCTCCGGACGGAACAATGAGCAGTTCTTC.

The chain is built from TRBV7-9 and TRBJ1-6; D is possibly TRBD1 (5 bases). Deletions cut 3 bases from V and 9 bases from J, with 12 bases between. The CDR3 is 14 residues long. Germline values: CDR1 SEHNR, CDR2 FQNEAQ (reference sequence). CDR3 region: CASSFGTRFSPLHF. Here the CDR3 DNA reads TGTGCCAGCAGCTTTGGGACCAGGTTTTCACCCCTCCACTTT.

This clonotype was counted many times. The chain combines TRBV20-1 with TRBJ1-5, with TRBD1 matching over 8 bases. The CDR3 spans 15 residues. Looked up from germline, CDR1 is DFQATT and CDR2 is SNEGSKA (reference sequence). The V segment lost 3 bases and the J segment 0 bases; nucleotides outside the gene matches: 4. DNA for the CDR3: TGCAGTGCTAGGGGGACAGGATATAGCAATCAGCCCCAGCATTTT. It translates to CSARGTGYSNQPQHF.

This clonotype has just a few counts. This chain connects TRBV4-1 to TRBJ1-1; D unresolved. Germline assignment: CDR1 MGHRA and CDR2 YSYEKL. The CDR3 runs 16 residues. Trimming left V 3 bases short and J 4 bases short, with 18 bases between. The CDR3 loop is CASSHSDRGRSTEAFF. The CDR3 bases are TGCGCCAGCAGCCATTCGGACCGAGGCCGGAGCACTGAAGCTTTCTTT.

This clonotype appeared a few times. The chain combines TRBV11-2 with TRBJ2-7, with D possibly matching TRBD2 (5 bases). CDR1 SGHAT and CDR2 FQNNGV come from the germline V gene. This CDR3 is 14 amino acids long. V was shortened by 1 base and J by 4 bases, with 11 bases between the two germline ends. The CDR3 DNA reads TGTGCCAGCAGCTTAGTTCCAGGCGGGTACGAGCAGTACTTC. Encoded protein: CASSLVPGGYEQYF.

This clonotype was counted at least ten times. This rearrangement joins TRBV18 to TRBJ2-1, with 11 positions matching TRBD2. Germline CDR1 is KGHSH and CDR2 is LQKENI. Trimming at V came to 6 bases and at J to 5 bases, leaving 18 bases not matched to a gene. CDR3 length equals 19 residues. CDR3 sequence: CASSAAGLAVPFLDNEQFF. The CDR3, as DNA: TGTGCCAGCTCTGCAGCGGGACTAGCGGTCCCCTTTCTTGACAATGAGCAGTTCTTC. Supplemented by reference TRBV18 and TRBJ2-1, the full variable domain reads NAGVMQNPRHLVRRRGQEARLRCSPMKGHSHVYWYRQLPEEGLKFMVYLQKENIIDESGMPKERFSAEFPKEGPSILRIQQVVRGDSAAYFCASSAAGLAVPFLDNEQFFGPGTRLTVL.

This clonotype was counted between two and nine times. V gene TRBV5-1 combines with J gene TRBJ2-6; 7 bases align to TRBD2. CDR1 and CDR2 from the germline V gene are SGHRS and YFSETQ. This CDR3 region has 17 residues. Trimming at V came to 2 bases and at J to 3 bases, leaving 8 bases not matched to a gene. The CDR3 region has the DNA TGCGCCAGCAGCTTCTTAGCGGGTCTTAATGGGGCCAACGTCCTGACTTTC. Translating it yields CASSFLAGLNGANVLTF.

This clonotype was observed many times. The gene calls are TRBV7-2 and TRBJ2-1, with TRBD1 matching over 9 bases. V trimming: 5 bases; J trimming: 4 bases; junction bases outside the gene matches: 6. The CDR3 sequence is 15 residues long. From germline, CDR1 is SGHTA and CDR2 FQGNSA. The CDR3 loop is CASSTGGGSYNEQFF. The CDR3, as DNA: TGTGCCAGCAGCACAGGGGGCGGATCATACAATGAGCAGTTCTTC.

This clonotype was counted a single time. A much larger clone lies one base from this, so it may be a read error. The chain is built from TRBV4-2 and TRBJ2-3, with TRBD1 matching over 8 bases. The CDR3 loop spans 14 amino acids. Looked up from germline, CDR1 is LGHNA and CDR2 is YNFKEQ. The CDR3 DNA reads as TGTGCCGGCAGCCCGGACAGGGCCACAGATACGCAGTATTTT. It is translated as CAGSPDRATDTQYF.

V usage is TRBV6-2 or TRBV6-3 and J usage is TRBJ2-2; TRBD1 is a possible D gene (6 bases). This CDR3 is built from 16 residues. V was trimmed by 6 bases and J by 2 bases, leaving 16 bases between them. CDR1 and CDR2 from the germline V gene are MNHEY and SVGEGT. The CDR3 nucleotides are TGTGCCAGCAGCAAACAGACAGGATTAAACACCGGGGAGCTGTTTTTT. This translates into CASSKQTGLNTGELFF.

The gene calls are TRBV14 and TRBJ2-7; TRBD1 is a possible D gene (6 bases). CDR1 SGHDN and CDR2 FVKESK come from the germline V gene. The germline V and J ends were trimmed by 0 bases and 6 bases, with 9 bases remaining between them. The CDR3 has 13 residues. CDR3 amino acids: CASSQDRGIEQYF. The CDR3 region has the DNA TGTGCCAGCAGCCAAGATAGGGGGATCGAGCAGTACTTC.

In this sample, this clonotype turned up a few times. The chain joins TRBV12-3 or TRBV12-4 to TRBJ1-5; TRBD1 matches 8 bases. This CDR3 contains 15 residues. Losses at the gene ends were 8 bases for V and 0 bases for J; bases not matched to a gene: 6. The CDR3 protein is CASRTGGNSNQPQHF. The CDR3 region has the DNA TGTGCCAGCCGAACAGGGGGAAATAGCAATCAGCCCCAGCATTTT.

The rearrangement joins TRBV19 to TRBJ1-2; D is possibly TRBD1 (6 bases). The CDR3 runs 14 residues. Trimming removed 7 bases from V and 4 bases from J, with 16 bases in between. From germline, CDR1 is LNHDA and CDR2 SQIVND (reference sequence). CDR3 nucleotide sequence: TGTGCCAGTACCCCGCAAGGACAGAGCTATGGCTACACCTTC. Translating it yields CASTPQGQSYGYTF.

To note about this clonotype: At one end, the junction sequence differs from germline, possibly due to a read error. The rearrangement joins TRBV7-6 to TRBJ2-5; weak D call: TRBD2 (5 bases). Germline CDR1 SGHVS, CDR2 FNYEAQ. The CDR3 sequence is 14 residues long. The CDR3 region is CASSATSMRDTQYF. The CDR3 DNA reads TGTGCGAGCAGCGCCACGTCCATGAGGGATACCCAGTACTTC.

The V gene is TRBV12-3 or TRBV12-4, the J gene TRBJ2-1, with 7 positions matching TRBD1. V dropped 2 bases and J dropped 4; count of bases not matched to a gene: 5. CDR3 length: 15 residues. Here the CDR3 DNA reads TGTGCCAGCAGTTTAAGAGAGGGGGCGTACAATGAGCAGTTCTTC. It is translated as CASSLREGAYNEQFF.

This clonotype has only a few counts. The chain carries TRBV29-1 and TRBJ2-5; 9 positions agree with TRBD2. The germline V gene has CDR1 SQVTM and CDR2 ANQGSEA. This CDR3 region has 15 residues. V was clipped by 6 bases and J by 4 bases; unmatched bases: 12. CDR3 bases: TGCAGCGTGGGGTCCGCGGGAGGGCCAAGAGAGACCCAGTACTTC. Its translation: CSVGSAGGPRETQYF.

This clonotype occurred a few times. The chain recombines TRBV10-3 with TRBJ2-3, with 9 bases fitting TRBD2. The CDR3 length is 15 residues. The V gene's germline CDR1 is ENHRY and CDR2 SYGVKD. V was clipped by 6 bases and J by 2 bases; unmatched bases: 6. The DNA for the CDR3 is TGTGCCATCAGCCAGCGGGGGGCACCCACAGATACGCAGTATTTT. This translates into CAISQRGAPTDTQYF.

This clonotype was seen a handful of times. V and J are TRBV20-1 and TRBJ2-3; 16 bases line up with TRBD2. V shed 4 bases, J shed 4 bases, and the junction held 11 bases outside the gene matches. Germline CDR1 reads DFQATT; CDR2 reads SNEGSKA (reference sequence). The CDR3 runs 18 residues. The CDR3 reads CSATPGLAGGPGSDTQYF. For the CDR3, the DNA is TGCAGTGCTACCCCGGGACTAGCGGGAGGGCCCGGCTCAGATACGCAGTATTTT.

The CDR3 here is CASSEAGPYNEQFF. CDR3 sequence (DNA): TGTGCCAGCAGTGAAGCGGGACCATACAATGAGCAGTTCTTC. The gene calls are TRBV2 and TRBJ2-1; D may be TRBD1 or TRBD2 (5 bases each). Germline assignment: CDR1 SNHLY and CDR2 FYNNEI. The CDR3 has 14 residues. The V gene lost 0 bases and the J gene lost 4 bases, with 7 bases spanning the gap.

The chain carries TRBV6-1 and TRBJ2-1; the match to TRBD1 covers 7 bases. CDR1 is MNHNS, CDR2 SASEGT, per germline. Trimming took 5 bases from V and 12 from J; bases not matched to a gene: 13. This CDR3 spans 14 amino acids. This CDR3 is CASSQTGSWPGQFF. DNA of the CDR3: TGTGCCAGCAGTCAGACAGGGTCCTGGCCCGGGCAGTTCTTC.

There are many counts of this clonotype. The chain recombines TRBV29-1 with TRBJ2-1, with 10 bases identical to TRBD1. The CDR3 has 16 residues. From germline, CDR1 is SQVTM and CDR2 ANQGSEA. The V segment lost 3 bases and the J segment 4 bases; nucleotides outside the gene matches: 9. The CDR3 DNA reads TGCAGCGTTGACGGGACAGGGGTCACGGTTTACAATGAGCAGTTCTTC. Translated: CSVDGTGVTVYNEQFF.

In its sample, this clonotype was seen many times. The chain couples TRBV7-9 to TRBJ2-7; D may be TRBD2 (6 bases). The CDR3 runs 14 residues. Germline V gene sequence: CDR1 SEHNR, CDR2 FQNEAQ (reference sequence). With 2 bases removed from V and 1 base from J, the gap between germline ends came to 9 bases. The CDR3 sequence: CASSLSRGSYEQYF. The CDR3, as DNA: TGTGCCAGCAGCTTAAGTCGGGGGTCCTACGAGCAGTACTTC.

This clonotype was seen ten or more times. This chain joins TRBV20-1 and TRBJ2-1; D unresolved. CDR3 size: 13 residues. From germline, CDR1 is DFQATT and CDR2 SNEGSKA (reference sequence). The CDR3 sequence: CSAPVEFVNEQFF. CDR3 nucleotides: TGCAGCGCCCCGGTGGAGTTTGTCAATGAGCAGTTCTTC.

CDR3 in DNA: TGCGCCAGCAGCTTTCAGGGGCTAGATACGCAGTATTTT. As protein: CASSFQGLDTQYF. The chain employs TRBV5-1 and TRBJ2-3; possibly TRBD1 for D (6 bases). This CDR3 region has 13 residues. With 2 bases removed from V and 5 bases from J, the gap between germline ends came to 9 bases. CDR1 and CDR2 from the germline V gene are SGHRS and YFSETQ.

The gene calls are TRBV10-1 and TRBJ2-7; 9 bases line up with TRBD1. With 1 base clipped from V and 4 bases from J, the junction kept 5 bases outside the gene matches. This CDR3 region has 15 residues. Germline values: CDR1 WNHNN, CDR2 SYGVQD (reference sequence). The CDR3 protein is CASSEWGTGKYEQYF. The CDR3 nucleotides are TGCGCCAGCAGTGAGTGGGGGACAGGGAAATACGAGCAGTACTTC.

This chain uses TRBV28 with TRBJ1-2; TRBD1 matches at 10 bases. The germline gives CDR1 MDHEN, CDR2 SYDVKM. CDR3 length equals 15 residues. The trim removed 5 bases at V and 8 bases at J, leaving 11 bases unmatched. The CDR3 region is CASSQPGQGMFGYTF. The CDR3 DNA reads TGTGCCAGCAGTCAACCGGGACAGGGGATGTTCGGCTACACCTTC.

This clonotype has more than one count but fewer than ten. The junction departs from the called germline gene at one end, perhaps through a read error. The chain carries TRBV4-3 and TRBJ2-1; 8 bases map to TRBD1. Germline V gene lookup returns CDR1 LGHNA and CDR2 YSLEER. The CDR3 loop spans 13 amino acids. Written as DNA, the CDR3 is TGCCCCAGCAGCCCCCCAGGGGGCAGGATGCAGTTCTTC. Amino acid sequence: CPSSPPGGRMQFF.

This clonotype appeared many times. The CDR3 DNA sequence: TGCAGTGCGTTGACAGGGGGTAATCAGCCCCAGCATTTT. Translated, it gives CSALTGGNQPQHF. The V and J genes are TRBV20-1 and TRBJ1-5; 9 nucleotides line up with TRBD1. This CDR3 is 13 amino acids long. Trimming removed 6 bases from V and 4 bases from J; junction bases left unmatched: 4. The germline V gene encodes CDR1 DFQATT and CDR2 SNEGSKA (reference sequence).

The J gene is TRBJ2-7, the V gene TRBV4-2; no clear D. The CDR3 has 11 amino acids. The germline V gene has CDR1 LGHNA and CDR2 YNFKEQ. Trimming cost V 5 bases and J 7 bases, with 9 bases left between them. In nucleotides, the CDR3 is TGTGCCAGCAGCTCCGTTCTTGAGCAGTACTTC. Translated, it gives CASSSVLEQYF.

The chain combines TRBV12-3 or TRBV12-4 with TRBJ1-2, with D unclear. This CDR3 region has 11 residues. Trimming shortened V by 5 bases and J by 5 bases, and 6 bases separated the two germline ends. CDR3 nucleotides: TGTGCCAGCAGTAAACAATATGGCTACACCTTC. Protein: CASSKQYGYTF.